The present T cell receptor (beta chain) was sequenced within a study of Ad26.COV2.S vaccination and SARS-CoV-2 variants. Treatment given: about 20 received Ad26.COV2.S at low or high dose, single or two shots; 5 received placebo; per-sample allocation not given. Each sample was drawn 63 days after the first injection (of vaccine or placebo). Whole-study results and caveats: Reportedly, after vaccination the spike-specific CD8+ and CD4+ T cell responses displayed substantial breadth.

This CDR3 is 12 amino acids long. From germline, CDR1 is MDHEN and CDR2 SYDVKM. V lost 7 bases, J lost 3 bases, and 9 bases lay in between. As for this clone: Its specificity is not known.

Using immunoSEQ multiplex PCR, the repertoire was profiled, and TCRdb retains in-frame clones only, with some absent. The table shows hundreds of thousands of clones, with about nine tenths occurring only once. V usage is TRBV28 and J usage is TRBJ2-5; D unresolved. Sequencing was performed on peripheral blood, taken in a trial of Ad26.COV2.S vaccine versus placebo. This clonotype originated in a person between 18 and 65 years old who received the Ad26.COV2.S COVID-19 vaccine or a placebo. For the CDR3, the DNA is TGTGCCAGCACTTATGGAGAAGAGACCCAGTACTTC. Translating it yields CASTYGEETQYF.